This TCR beta chain is from a study of cytomegalovirus exposure and HLA in healthy donors. Overall study results and limits: A later analysis found common viral pathogens apparently linked to several of the most significant clusters. Listed as cytomegalovirus-associated were 150 to 200 TCR beta chains. The authors considered a cluster of highly shared sequence variants likely to be a sequencing artifact. Earlier analysis looked at TCR beta V segments, and most were productive about 90% or about 30% of the time.

It was with 60 Vbeta and 13 Jbeta primers that the PCR ran. The table came from immunoSEQ multiplex PCR; TCRdb's copy has only in-frame clones and leaves some out. In the table there are around 190,000 clones, under 85% of which are singletons. The CDR3 spans 15 residues. Germline-derived CDR1 and CDR2 are MDHEN and SYDVKM. The V and J ends lost 7 bases and 0 bases respectively, with 14 bases between them. This clone was observed a few times. Its antigen is unknown. The rearrangement uses TRBV28 and TRBJ2-3; D ambiguous. Input material: PBMCs. The clonotype comes from a woman under 30 in good health and CMV-seronegative. CDR3 region: CASKLLESSTDTQYF. The CDR3 DNA reads TGTGCCAGCAAACTCCTAGAATCTAGCACAGATACGCAGTATTTT.